These 17 T cell receptor beta chains share one sample of origin, sequenced in a study of T cells in Graves' hyperthyroidism and ophthalmopathy. RNA transcripts served as the template for amplifying TCR beta CDR3 regions. The HTBI primer set was used in a first-round RT-PCR of the TCR CDR3. TCRdb reprocessed the multiplex PCR reads with MiXCR, giving one entry per CDR3 protein. Among about 420,000 distinct CDR3 sequences, approximately 13% were seen once, and the ten largest hold roughly 4.8%. Sequencing used blood. The receptors originated from a woman between 18 and 29 years old with Graves' hyperthyroidism.

This clonotype was observed at least ten times. The V gene is TRBV30, the J gene TRBJ2-7; D gene ambiguous. CDR3 length: 12 residues. The V gene's germline CDR1 is GTSNPN and CDR2 SVGIG (reference sequence). Trimming cost V 5 bases and J 3 bases, with 11 bases left between them. The DNA for the CDR3 is TGTGCCTGGGATGATTCAATCTACGAGCAGTACTTC. This codes for CAWDDSIYEQYF.

The chain joins TRBV30 to TRBJ2-2; 7 bases are a match to TRBD2. Germline V gives CDR1 GTSNPN, CDR2 SVGIG (reference sequence). The junction had 7 bases not matched to a gene; V was cut back by 4 bases and J by 5 bases. CDR3 length equals 14 residues. The DNA of the CDR3 is TGTGCCTGGACTGGGGAGGGTCGTACCGGGGAGCTGTTTTTT. It yields the protein CAWTGEGRTGELFF.

This clonotype was recorded many times. V usage is TRBV3-1 and J usage is TRBJ2-7, with 7 bases aligning to TRBD2. The CDR3 sequence is 19 residues long. From germline, CDR1 is LGHDT and CDR2 YNNKEL (reference sequence). Unmatched junction bases numbered 20, after V lost 0 bases and J lost 6 bases. The CDR3 DNA follows: TGTGCCAGCAGCCAAGACCTTTCCCGGTGGGGGAGGGCCGGGCGCGAGCAGTACTTC. This codes for CASSQDLSRWGRAGREQYF.

This chain uses TRBV29-1 with TRBJ2-1, with 8 bases aligning to TRBD2. The germline V gene encodes CDR1 SQVTM and CDR2 ANQGSEA. The V and J ends lost 5 bases and 0 bases, in that order; junction bases with no gene match: 3. This CDR3 region has 14 residues. CDR3 sequence (DNA): TGCAGCGTTACCGGGAGGGTCTCCTACAATGAGCAGTTCTTC. This gives the protein CSVTGRVSYNEQFF.

A few counts support this clonotype. V and J are TRBV4-1 and TRBJ1-5; D may be TRBD1 (6 bases). Germline lookup yields CDR1 MGHRA and CDR2 YSYEKL. V was cut by 6 bases and J by 3 bases, with 15 bases left in between. The CDR3 length is 15 residues. The CDR3 spells CASRPRAGVNQPQHF. The CDR3 nucleotides are TGCGCCAGCAGGCCACGGGCAGGGGTCAATCAGCCCCAGCATTTT.

The CDR3 reads CASSPLAVHETQYF. The CDR3 bases are TGTGCCAGCAGCCCCTTAGCGGTTCACGAGACCCAGTACTTC. The V and J genes are TRBV3-1 and TRBJ2-5, with D possibly matching TRBD2 (6 bases). CDR1 and CDR2 from the germline V gene are LGHDT and YNNKEL (reference sequence). V lost 4 bases to trimming and J lost 5 bases, with 14 bases between them. This CDR3 is 14 amino acids long.

This clonotype was picked up many times. The rearrangement links TRBV18 to TRBJ1-1; D is unresolved. The CDR3 contains 15 residues. In germline, CDR1 is KGHSH, CDR2 LQKENI. Trimming cost V 3 bases and J 4 bases, with 15 bases left between them. The CDR3 region is CASSPASSGSTEAFF. The DNA for the CDR3 is TGTGCCAGCTCACCGGCGTCCAGTGGGAGCACTGAAGCTTTCTTT.

This clonotype appeared many times. This chain uses TRBV6-1 with TRBJ1-2; a possible D gene is TRBD1 (6 bases). V dropped 5 bases and J dropped 4 bases, with 23 bases sitting between them. The CDR3 totals 17 residues. Germline values: CDR1 MNHNS, CDR2 SASEGT. CDR3 protein: CASSPKQLHGQSYGYTF. The CDR3 nucleotides read TGTGCCAGCAGTCCAAAGCAGTTACACGGACAGTCCTATGGCTACACCTTC.

Ten or more counts support this clonotype. The genes are TRBV12-3 or TRBV12-4 and TRBJ2-2; D gene uncertain. V lost 5 bases, J lost 0 bases, and 4 bases lay in between. The CDR3 sequence is 13 residues long. The CDR3 DNA sequence: TGTGCCAGCAGTGACTCGAACACCGGGGAGCTGTTTTTT. This sequence encodes CASSDSNTGELFF.

This clonotype was picked up a small number of times. The chain couples TRBV19 to TRBJ2-2; TRBD1 matches at 8 bases. With V trimmed by 6 bases and J by 1 base, 4 bases remained unmatched. The CDR3 is 15 residues long. Germline CDR1 LNHDA, CDR2 SQIVND (reference sequence). CDR3 sequence: CASRPTGVNTGELFF. CDR3 sequence (DNA): TGTGCCAGTAGGCCGACAGGGGTGAACACCGGGGAGCTGTTTTTT.

In this sample, this clonotype turned up a few times. The chain links TRBV9 to TRBJ2-7; TRBD1 matches at 8 bases. Looked up from germline, CDR1 is SGDLS and CDR2 is YYNGEE. CDR3 length: 15 amino acids. J lost 6 bases, V lost 1 base, and 9 bases had no gene match. CDR3 nucleotide sequence: TGTGCCAGCAGCGTATCCCCCCAGGGGGCTGGCGAGCAGTACTTC. Amino acid sequence: CASSVSPQGAGEQYF.

Worth noting for this clonotype: Given a much more abundant clone one base away, this may be a read error. The chain recombines TRBV27 with TRBJ2-2, with 8 bases aligning to TRBD2. The germline CDR1 and CDR2 sequences are MNHEY and SMNVEV (reference sequence). The CDR3 runs to 16 residues. DNA for the CDR3: TGTGCCAGCACCCTAGCCGGGACTAGTGTTACCGGGAAGCTGTTTTTT. This encodes CASTLAGTSVTGKLFF.

This clonotype was observed at least ten times. The V call is TRBV5-1, the J call TRBJ1-1; TRBD1 matches 7 bases. Germline V gene sequence: CDR1 SGHRS, CDR2 YFSETQ. This CDR3 is 14 amino acids long. The V and J ends lost 4 bases and 5 bases, in that order; junction bases with no gene match: 8. CDR3 residues: CASSMTGTVTEAFF. The DNA of the CDR3 is TGCGCCAGCAGCATGACCGGGACAGTGACTGAAGCTTTCTTT.

This clonotype was recorded at least ten times. A much larger clone sits a single nucleotide away, making a read error possible. The chain combines TRBV7-8 with TRBJ2-7; 7 positions match TRBD2. The ends lost 2 bases at V and 3 bases at J; junction bases unmatched: 7. Germline CDR1 is SGHVS and CDR2 is FQNEAQ. The CDR3 contains 15 residues. Written as DNA, the CDR3 is TGTGCCAGCAGCTTAACGTTCGGGGGGATCTACGAGCAGTACTTC. Translated: CASSLTFGGIYEQYF.

The V gene is TRBV6-2 or TRBV6-3, the J gene TRBJ2-6; 13 positions agree with TRBD2. This CDR3 contains 16 residues. Losses at the gene ends were 6 bases for V and 2 bases for J; bases not matched to a gene: 1. Germline values: CDR1 MNHEY, CDR2 SVGEGT. CDR3 coding DNA: TGTGCCAGCAGACTAGCGGGAGGGGCTGGGGCCAACGTCCTGACTTTC. Translation gives CASRLAGGAGANVLTF.

This clonotype was found a few times. Germline and junction disagree at one end, which may indicate a read error. J is TRBJ2-1 and V is TRBV6-2 or TRBV6-3; possibly TRBD1 for D (5 bases). Germline CDR1 and CDR2: MNHEY and SVGEGT. The CDR3 runs 13 residues. The CDR3 here is CASRHDRYNEQFF. CDR3 DNA: TGTGCCAGCAGACACGACAGATACAATGAACAGTTCTTC.

This clonotype has more than one count but fewer than ten. The rearrangement uses TRBV20-1 and TRBJ2-7, with 8 positions matching TRBD2. V lost 1 base to trimming and J lost 6 bases; unmatched junction nucleotides: 17. The CDR3 length is 17 residues. Germline values: CDR1 DFQATT, CDR2 SNEGSKA (reference sequence). CDR3 loop: CSARAARGGQFFGEQYF. CDR3 nucleotides: TGCAGTGCTAGAGCGGCCCGCGGGGGGCAATTCTTCGGCGAGCAGTACTTC.